One and the same sample provided the 6 T cell receptor beta chains below, sequenced in a study of blood T cell repertoires in COVID-19. The method was immunoSEQ multiplex PCR; TCRdb's version includes in-frame clones alone and lacks a portion of them. This table has under 85,000 clones, almost 85% appearing once. The material sequenced was peripheral blood. All receptors come from a middle-aged man with acute or convalescent COVID-19.

The V and J genes are TRBV6-2 or TRBV6-3 and TRBJ1-6, with 7 nucleotides matching TRBD1. J gave up 5 bases and V 4 bases, and 2 bases lay outside the gene matches. This CDR3 has 14 amino acids. Germline assignment: CDR1 MNHEY and CDR2 SVGEGT. The CDR3 sequence: CASSFRGNNSPLHF. CDR3 DNA: TGTGCCAGCAGTTTCAGGGGGAATAATTCACCCCTCCACTTT.

The chain carries TRBV21-1 and TRBJ1-5; the table names TRBD1, a call not compared with the DNA. TRBV21-1 is a listed pseudogene. The CDR3 covers 17 residues. CDR3: CASSRRGRDRVNQPQHF. In nucleotides, the CDR3 is TGTGCCAGCAGCAGACGGGGGCGGGACAGGGTCAATCAGCCCCAGCATTTT.

The CDR3 is CASSVGSSGNTIYF. The CDR3 DNA sequence: TGTGCCAGCAGCGTAGGCAGCTCTGGAAACACCATATATTTT. This chain links TRBV9 with TRBJ1-3, with no clear D. The V gene's germline CDR1 is SGDLS and CDR2 YYNGEE. Trimming shortened V by 0 bases and J by 0 bases, and 4 bases separated the two germline ends. The CDR3 covers 14 residues.

The rearrangement joins TRBV18 to TRBJ1-4; 7 bases line up with TRBD1. The CDR3 runs 14 residues. The germline gives CDR1 KGHSH, CDR2 LQKENI. After removal of 5 bases from V and 8 bases from J, the junction contained 8 bases not matched to a gene. CDR3 protein: CASSSLQGPEKLFF. DNA for the CDR3: TGTGCCAGCTCATCCTTACAGGGGCCCGAAAAACTGTTTTTT. The full variable domain, rest sourced from reference TRBV18 and TRBJ1-4, is NAGVMQNPRHLVRRRGQEARLRCSPMKGHSHVYWYRQLPEEGLKFMVYLQKENIIDESGMPKERFSAEFPKEGPSILRIQQVVRGDSAAYFCASSSLQGPEKLFFGSGTQLSVL.

The rearrangement links TRBV2 to TRBJ2-2; TRBD2 is a possible D gene (6 bases). The V gene's germline CDR1 is SNHLY and CDR2 FYNNEI. V was cut by 5 bases and J by 13 bases, with 14 bases left in between. The CDR3 runs to 12 residues. The DNA for the CDR3 is TGTGCCAGCAGTAAGATACGGGGAGGGCTGTTTTTT. Translated: CASSKIRGGLFF.

This clone was recorded once. V and J are TRBV2 and TRBJ1-2; maybe TRBD1 (5 bases). Trimming left V 4 bases short and J 2 bases short, with 11 bases between. Germline CDR1 SNHLY, CDR2 FYNNEI. CDR3 length: 14 residues. The CDR3, as DNA: TGTGCCAGCAGTGGACAGCCTGCGAACTATGGCTACACCTTC. Translated, it gives CASSGQPANYGYTF.